This TCR beta chain derives from a study of blood T cell repertoires in COVID-19. Using immunoSEQ multiplex PCR, the repertoire was profiled, and TCRdb retains in-frame clones only, with some absent. The sample lists approximately 280,000 clones; roughly 86% were seen once. Material: PBMCs or T cells enriched from blood (not recorded which). This receptor was obtained from a woman aged 60-75 years who had recovered from COVID-19.

This chain's CDR3 is CSASSRATEAFF. In DNA form, the CDR3 reads TGCAGTGCTAGTTCCAGGGCCACTGAAGCTTTCTTT. The chain is built from TRBV20-1 and TRBJ1-1, with D tentatively TRBD1 (5 bases). Trimming shortened V by 3 bases and J by 4 bases, and 9 bases separated the two germline ends. The CDR3 extends over 12 amino acids. Germline values: CDR1 DFQATT, CDR2 SNEGSKA (reference sequence).